This T cell receptor beta chain was sequenced in a study of PD-L1 blockade in urothelial cancer. The overall study: A median blood sample held roughly 150,000 T cells and tens of thousands of unique TCRs.

Assay: immunoSEQ multiplex PCR; the TCRdb copy retains only in-frame clones and omits some. The top ten clones hold around a tenth of a sample with 65,000 to 90,000 clones, roughly 84% of them seen once. Sample time point: pretreatment peripheral blood. This CDR3 is built from 15 residues. Looked up from germline, CDR1 is SGDLS and CDR2 is YYNGEE. J gave up 2 bases and V 0 bases, and 3 bases lay outside the gene matches. This chain connects TRBV9 to TRBJ2-5; TRBD2 matches 8 bases. The receptor comes from a woman between 70 and 85 years old with urothelial cancer. Here the sequenced sample was PBMCs, taken around atezolizumab (anti-PD-L1) treatment. DNA for the CDR3: TGTGCCAGCAGCGTAGCAAGCGGGGGACAAGAGACCCAGTACTTC. As protein: CASSVASGGQETQYF. The variable domain in full, completed from reference TRBV9 and TRBJ2-5, reads DSGVTQTPKHLITATGQRVTLRCSPRSGDLSVYWYQQSLDQGLQFLIQYYNGEERAKGNILERFSAQQFPDLHSELNLSSLELGDSALYFCASSVASGGQETQYFGPGTRLLVL.